A single sample is the source of the 23 T cell receptor beta chains below, sequenced in a study of T cell changes during pregnancy in multiple sclerosis. Repertoires were generated with immunoSEQ multiplex PCR, while TCRdb's copy carries only in-frame clones and drops some. The table shows about 62,000 clones, with roughly 90% occurring only once. The sequencing used peripheral blood, collected in the second trimester of pregnancy. These receptor sequences come from a female donor in good health, enrolled as a control in a pregnancy study.

This sequence joins TRBV18 and TRBJ2-7; the D is unclear. Germline V gene data show CDR1 as KGHSH and CDR2 as LQKENI. This CDR3 has 12 amino acids. Deletions cut 6 bases from V and 0 bases from J, with 6 bases between. CDR3 DNA sequence: TGTGCCAGCTCCCTCAGCTCCTACGAGCAGTACTTC. As protein: CASSLSSYEQYF.

The V and J genes are TRBV19 and TRBJ1-5; TRBD1 matches 7 bases. Germline CDR1 and CDR2: LNHDA and SQIVND (reference sequence). This CDR3 region has 15 residues. With 7 bases clipped from V and 5 bases from J, the junction kept 11 bases outside the gene matches. The CDR3 is CASTVQGYGYQPQHF. As DNA, the CDR3 is TGTGCCAGTACCGTACAGGGGTATGGATATCAGCCCCAGCATTTT.

The rearrangement links TRBV5-1 to TRBJ2-5, with D possibly being TRBD2 (6 bases). Trimming removed 3 bases at V and 4 bases at J, with 13 bases between. From germline, CDR1 is SGHRS and CDR2 YFSETQ. The CDR3 consists of 14 residues. The CDR3 sequence: CASSSARGLETQYF. In DNA form, the CDR3 reads TGCGCCAGCAGCTCAGCCCGGGGACTAGAGACCCAGTACTTC.

This chain joins TRBV5-6 and TRBJ2-5; 9 nucleotides line up with TRBD2. J gave up 4 bases and V 0 bases, and 7 bases lay outside the gene matches. The germline V gene has CDR1 SGHDT and CDR2 YYEEEE. The CDR3 length is 16 residues. The CDR3 region has the DNA TGTGCCAGCAGCTTGGTAGGCGGGGGGGTTAGAGAGACCCAGTACTTC. Amino acid sequence: CASSLVGGGVRETQYF. Variable domain in full (rest from reference TRBV5-6 and TRBJ2-5): DAGVTQSPTHLIKTRGQQVTLRCSPKSGHDTVSWYQQALGQGPQFIFQYYEEEERQRGNFPDRFSGHQFPNYSSELNVNALLLGDSALYLCASSLVGGGVRETQYFGPGTRLLVL.

The genes are TRBV23-1 and TRBJ2-5, with 7 positions matching TRBD1. TRBV23-1 is classed as an ORF, of uncertain function. The CDR3 runs 13 residues. With 4 bases clipped from V and 2 bases from J, the junction kept 1 base outside the gene matches. DNA for the CDR3: TGCGCCAGCAGTCGGACAGGACAAGAGACCCAGTACTTC. Protein sequence: CASSRTGQETQYF.

This chain uses TRBV9 with TRBJ2-1; 10 bases match TRBD1. The germline CDR1 and CDR2 sequences are SGDLS and YYNGEE. V was clipped by 5 bases and J by 6 bases; unmatched bases: 5. CDR3 length equals 14 residues. The CDR3 is CASRPGQGGNEQFF. The CDR3 DNA follows: TGTGCCAGCAGACCAGGACAGGGGGGCAATGAGCAGTTCTTC.

This clone appeared a single time. The V and J genes are TRBV4-3 and TRBJ2-3, with 10 positions matching TRBD1. Germline-derived CDR1 and CDR2 are LGHNA and YSLEER. V was clipped by 3 bases and J by 8 bases; unmatched bases: 5. The CDR3 is 14 residues long. The CDR3 sequence: CASSQGDRGGTQYF. The DNA for the CDR3 is TGCGCCAGCAGCCAGGGGGACAGGGGTGGTACGCAGTATTTT.

This rearrangement joins TRBV28 to TRBJ1-1; D not certain. Trimming left V 10 bases short and J 8 bases short, with 20 bases between. The CDR3 covers 13 residues. CDR1 MDHEN and CDR2 SYDVKM come from the germline V gene. The CDR3 coding sequence is TGTGCCACCAGCGGATCAGGATCATGGGAAGCTTTCTTT. This gives the protein CATSGSGSWEAFF.

The V call is TRBV30, the J call TRBJ1-2; 7 bases align to TRBD1. The CDR3 length is 13 residues. Per the germline V gene, CDR1 is GTSNPN and CDR2 is SVGIG (reference sequence). Losses at the gene ends were 1 base for V and 7 bases for J; bases not matched to a gene: 6. The CDR3 here is CAWSDGAGGGYTF. CDR3 DNA: TGTGCCTGGAGTGACGGGGCAGGGGGTGGCTACACCTTC.

The chain links TRBV10-3 to TRBJ2-1; 7 positions match TRBD2. Trimming removed 0 bases from V and 5 bases from J; junction bases left unmatched: 10. The CDR3 is made up of 17 amino acids. Germline CDR1 is ENHRY and CDR2 is SYGVKD. Here the CDR3 DNA reads TGTGCCATCAGTGAGTCGAGGGCTAGCGGAGATCACAATGAGCAGTTCTTC. Amino acids: CAISESRASGDHNEQFF.

The chain uses TRBV7-2 and TRBJ2-3, with D perhaps TRBD2 (5 bases). Trimming pared 2 bases from V and 6 bases from J, leaving 18 bases between. Germline V CDR1 and CDR2: SGHTA, FQGNSA. The CDR3 length is 16 residues. This CDR3 reads CASSLLGRPLGDTQYF. The CDR3 DNA is TGTGCCAGCAGCTTATTGGGGAGACCCCTCGGCGATACGCAGTATTTT. The entire variable domain, with the rest obtained from reference TRBV7-2 and TRBJ2-3, is as follows: GAGVSQSPSNKVTEKGKDVELRCDPISGHTALYWYRQSLGQGLEFLIYFQGNSAPDKSGLPSDRFSAERTGGSVSTLTIQRTQQEDSAVYLCASSLLGRPLGDTQYFGPGTRLTVL.

J is TRBJ1-6 and V is TRBV7-9, with TRBD1 as a possible D gene (6 bases). The CDR3 covers 16 residues. The germline gives CDR1 SEHNR, CDR2 FQNEAQ (reference sequence). V gave up 0 bases and J gave up 10 bases, with 16 bases separating them. The CDR3 nucleotides read TGTGCCAGCAGCTTAGCGGTCGCAGGGGCGGGCTCACCCCTCCACTTT. Protein sequence: CASSLAVAGAGSPLHF.

The V and J genes are TRBV6-5 and TRBJ1-1; D possibly corresponds to TRBD1 (5 bases). This CDR3 is 15 amino acids long. The germline V and J ends were trimmed by 5 bases and 0 bases, with 13 bases remaining between them. The V gene's germline CDR1 is MNHEY and CDR2 SVGAGI. The CDR3 sequence is CASSTWGGLNTEAFF. The DNA of the CDR3 is TGTGCCAGCAGTACCTGGGGGGGACTGAACACTGAAGCTTTCTTT.

The CDR3 DNA reads TGCGCCAGCAGCTTCTTAGCGGGGGGGGCCAATGAGCAGTTCTTC. Translating gives CASSFLAGGANEQFF. The V and J genes are TRBV5-1 and TRBJ2-1; 11 nucleotides agree with TRBD2. Germline trimming cut 2 bases from V and 6 bases from J; bases unmatched to any gene: 4. Per germline, CDR1 SGHRS and CDR2 YFSETQ. The CDR3 is 15 amino acids.

The chain recombines TRBV27 with TRBJ1-4, with D possibly TRBD1 on 5 matching bases. The germline V and J ends were trimmed by 3 bases and 5 bases, with 10 bases remaining between them. CDR1 and CDR2 (germline): MNHEY, SMNVEV (reference sequence). This CDR3 has 14 amino acids. The CDR3 spells CASSLGQENEKLFF. Here the CDR3 DNA reads TGTGCCAGCAGTTTGGGGCAGGAGAATGAAAAACTGTTTTTT.

V and J are TRBV18 and TRBJ2-7; possibly TRBD1 for D (5 bases). The CDR3 is 16 amino acids. CDR1 and CDR2 (germline): KGHSH, LQKENI. Trimming cost V 3 bases and J 2 bases, with 17 bases left between them. The CDR3 reads CASSPQGFHPTYEQYF. The CDR3, as DNA: TGTGCCAGCTCACCTCAGGGTTTTCACCCAACCTACGAGCAGTACTTC.

The chain couples TRBV30 to TRBJ2-5; D may be TRBD1 (6 bases). The germline V and J ends were trimmed by 7 bases and 2 bases, with 14 bases remaining between them. Germline-derived CDR1 and CDR2 are GTSNPN and SVGIG (reference sequence). This CDR3 has 13 residues. The CDR3 DNA reads TGTGCCTCGGATCAGGGGATTCAAGAGACCCAGTACTTC. Translating gives CASDQGIQETQYF.

This chain connects TRBV5-1 to TRBJ2-5, with TRBD2 matching 8 bases. The J segment lost 4 bases and the V segment lost 1 base, leaving 15 bases of the junction unmatched. CDR3 size: 18 residues. Germline CDR1 reads SGHRS; CDR2 reads YFSETQ. The CDR3 loop is CASSLRGLGGSGLETQYF. DNA for the CDR3: TGCGCCAGCAGCTTGAGGGGACTAGGTGGATCTGGGTTAGAGACCCAGTACTTC.

The chain combines TRBV18 with TRBJ1-3, with D perhaps matching TRBD1 (5 bases). V dropped 10 bases and J dropped 2 bases, with 12 bases sitting between them. Germline values: CDR1 KGHSH, CDR2 LQKENI. There are 13 residues in the CDR3. The CDR3 DNA reads as TGTGCCACCGAAGGGGTCCCTGGAAACACCATATATTTT. As protein: CATEGVPGNTIYF. Complete variable domain (other parts from reference TRBV18 and TRBJ1-3): NAGVMQNPRHLVRRRGQEARLRCSPMKGHSHVYWYRQLPEEGLKFMVYLQKENIIDESGMPKERFSAEFPKEGPSILRIQQVVRGDSAAYFCATEGVPGNTIYFGEGSWLTVV.

V gene TRBV15 combines with J gene TRBJ2-1; 10 bases agree with TRBD1. The CDR3 is made up of 20 amino acids. Trimming cost V 0 bases and J 12 bases; bases outside gene matches: 23. Germline V lookup: CDR1 LNHNV, CDR2 YYDKDF (reference sequence). As DNA, the CDR3 is TGTGCCACCAGCAGAGATCTCATAATAATGTTGACAGGGGGCAAAGGAGTGCAGTTCTTC. Residues: CATSRDLIIMLTGGKGVQFF.

The chain employs TRBV6-6 and TRBJ2-3; unclear D gene. This CDR3 comprises 11 residues. Deletions cut 9 bases from V and 7 bases from J, with 11 bases between. The germline CDR1 and CDR2 sequences are MNHNY and SVGAGI (reference sequence). The CDR3 bases are TGTGCCAGACTCCAAGTGAATACGCAGTATTTT. Translating gives CARLQVNTQYF.

This clone has just one count. This chain links TRBV2 with TRBJ1-4; weak D call: TRBD1 (5 bases). V gave up 10 bases and J gave up 0 bases, with 12 bases separating them. The length of the CDR3 is 14 residues. Germline CDR1 and CDR2: SNHLY and FYNNEI. The CDR3 loop is CATTTQATNEKLFF. The CDR3 region has the DNA TGTGCCACCACCACACAGGCAACTAATGAAAAACTGTTTTTT.

This CDR3 reads CASSQDFRGLAEAFF. CDR3 nucleotides: TGTGCCAGCAGCCAAGATTTCCGAGGGTTGGCTGAAGCTTTCTTT. The rearrangement uses TRBV14 and TRBJ1-1; D is ambiguous. V lost 0 bases to trimming and J lost 6 bases, with 14 bases between them. This CDR3 has 15 amino acids. Germline V CDR1 and CDR2: SGHDN, FVKESK.